What follows is one T cell receptor beta chain and its context. TCRdb's table, derived via immunoSEQ multiplex PCR, lists solely in-frame clones and lacks some. Altogether 250,000 or so clones are present, around 86% being singletons, with the ten largest covering roughly 1.6%. The data derive from a study of blood T cell repertoires in COVID-19. The CDR3 totals 12 residues. V was clipped by 3 bases and J by 7 bases, with 10 bases between them. Germline CDR1 is SGHRS and CDR2 is YFSETQ. This receptor was obtained from a woman aged 50 to 60 who had recovered from COVID-19. The sample taken for sequencing was PBMCs or T cells enriched from blood (not recorded which). The chain is built from TRBV5-1 and TRBJ1-2; D is possibly TRBD1 (6 bases). The CDR3 DNA reads TGCGCCAGCAGCTCGCTACAGGGTGGCTACACCTTC. It is translated as CASSSLQGGYTF.